The T cell receptor (beta chain) under discussion was sequenced for a study of identical twins. A universal primer site arose from template switching, and cDNA bore unique molecular identifiers. TCRdb re-analysed the 5' RACE reads in MiXCR, keeping a single row per CDR3 protein. The table lists roughly 470,000 distinct CDR3 sequences, more than 13% of them singletons, with about 1% in the top ten. Healthy Caucasian donors formed the entire cohort. The sample was also reused in another study, on yellow fever vaccine responses in identical twins.

The sample consisted of CD4+ T cells sorted from blood. The sequence was collected from a woman under 30 in good health.

Written as DNA, the CDR3 is TGTGCCAGCAGCCCCTCCGGGACAACCCTTGGGAATGAGCAGTTCTTC. The encoded protein is CASSPSGTTLGNEQFF. The V and J genes are TRBV7-3 and TRBJ2-1, with D perhaps matching TRBD1 (6 bases). V lost 5 bases to trimming and J lost 7 bases, with 21 bases between them. Germline V gene data show CDR1 as SGHTA and CDR2 as FQGTGA. CDR3 length: 16 amino acids.